This TCR beta chain was recovered during a study of cytomegalovirus exposure and HLA in healthy donors. A remark on this clone: Antigen specificity is unknown.

CDR1 and CDR2 from the germline V gene are SGHNT and YYREEE (reference sequence). Trimming left V 2 bases short and J 2 bases short, with 11 bases between. The CDR3 length is 14 residues. These donors, healthy bone marrow donors, were studied. Overall study findings and caveats: Accurate prediction of HLA-A and HLA-B alleles (for most subjects) was reportedly achieved from TCR beta sequences. A prior analysis recorded that most TCR beta V segments were productive about 87% or about 30% of the time. An apparent linkage of common viral pathogens to several of the most significant clusters emerged in a later analysis.

The PCR ran on 60 Vbeta and 13 Jbeta primers. Method: immunoSEQ multiplex PCR; TCRdb's copy keeps in-frame clones and lacks some. This table holds about 93,000 clones, roughly 79% found once. The chain is built from TRBV5-4 and TRBJ2-7; TRBD1 is a possible D gene (5 bases). The sequencing sample was made of PBMCs. The sequence was collected from a man aged 25 to 45 in good health and CMV-seronegative. The DNA for the CDR3 is TGTGCCAGCAGCTTCCAGGGTTCTACCTACGAGCAGTACTTC. Translated, it gives CASSFQGSTYEQYF. The variable domain in full, with the rest retrieved from reference TRBV5-4 and TRBJ2-7, is ETGVTQSPTHLIKTRGQQVTLRCSSQSGHNTVSWYQQALGQGPQFIFQYYREEENGRGNFPPRFSGLQFPNYSSELNVNALELDDSALYLCASSFQGSTYEQYFGPGTRLTVT.